Shown below are 13 T cell receptor beta chains from a single sample sequenced in a study of T cells after yellow fever vaccination. TCRdb re-derived calls from the 5' RACE reads in MiXCR, one entry per CDR3 protein. In the table there are some 390,000 distinct CDR3 sequences, around 20% of which are singletons. Sequencing was performed on PBMCs, taken before the yellow fever booster vaccination. The source of these receptors is a man aged 18 to 29 who received the YFV17D yellow fever vaccine.

The sample holds a few counts of this clonotype. The chain links TRBV2 to TRBJ1-2, with D uncertain. The CDR3 has 12 amino acids. Germline V lookup: CDR1 SNHLY, CDR2 FYNNEI. Trimming left V 4 bases short and J 6 bases short, with 9 bases between. CDR3 sequence reads: CASSGVGDGYTF. Written as DNA, the CDR3 is TGTGCCAGCAGTGGGGTCGGAGATGGCTACACCTTC. Full variable domain (rest looked up from reference TRBV2 and TRBJ1-2): EPEVTQTPSHQVTQMGQEVILRCVPISNHLYFYWYRQILGQKVEFLVSFYNNEISEKSEIFDDQFSVERPDGSNFTLKIRSTKLEDSAMYFCASSGVGDGYTFGSGTRLTVV.

Only a few counts were recorded for this clonotype. J is TRBJ1-5 and V is TRBV24-1; 12 nucleotides line up with TRBD1. V shed 3 bases, J shed 7 bases, and the junction held 12 bases outside the gene matches. Germline V gene data show CDR1 as KGHDR and CDR2 as SFDVKD. CDR3 length equals 18 residues. DNA for the CDR3: TGTGCCACCAGTGATCCCGGGACAGGGGGCCAAGGAATGCAGCCCCAGCATTTT. It translates to CATSDPGTGGQGMQPQHF.

J is TRBJ1-6 and V is TRBV21-1; TRBD1 is taken as the D call from the table, unchecked against the DNA. TRBV21-1 is recorded as a pseudogene. The CDR3 is made up of 15 amino acids. In DNA form, the CDR3 reads TGTGCCAGCAGCGCCCGGGGAGGGGACAGTTCACCCCTCCACTTT. This gives the protein CASSARGGDSSPLHF.

The chain is built from TRBV5-4 and TRBJ2-3; 15 bases are shared with TRBD2. V shed 7 bases and J 0 bases; nucleotides not matched to a gene: 6. Germline V lookup: CDR1 SGHNT, CDR2 YYREEE (reference sequence). This CDR3 region has 17 residues. CDR3 sequence reads: CASARGLAGGSTDTQYF. Here the CDR3 DNA reads TGTGCCAGCGCCAGGGGACTAGCGGGGGGAAGCACAGATACGCAGTATTTT.

The V and J genes are TRBV15 and TRBJ2-5, with a weak D call TRBD1 (5 bases). Germline V gene sequence: CDR1 LNHNV, CDR2 YYDKDF (reference sequence). Trimming took off 3 bases at V and 5 bases at J, with 10 bases between the two ends. The CDR3 consists of 13 residues. The CDR3 sequence is CATSRGSGETQYF. CDR3 sequence (DNA): TGTGCCACCAGCAGGGGCTCAGGGGAGACCCAGTACTTC.

The chain uses TRBV11-2 and TRBJ2-1; 8 positions match TRBD2. The ends lost 1 base at V and 5 bases at J; junction bases unmatched: 13. The CDR3 is 18 amino acids. CDR1 is SGHAT and CDR2 is FQNNGV in the germline V gene. The CDR3 region is CASSLGHLLRGADNEQFF. Here the CDR3 DNA reads TGTGCCAGCAGCTTAGGACACCTCTTGCGGGGGGCAGACAATGAGCAGTTCTTC.

This clonotype was seen only a few times. This rearrangement joins TRBV20-1 to TRBJ1-5; possible D gene TRBD1, 6 bases. Germline CDR1 DFQATT, CDR2 SNEGSKA (reference sequence). V lost 4 bases to trimming and J lost 5 bases, with 9 bases between them. The length of the CDR3 is 12 residues. CDR3 residues: CSATAGDQPQHF. The CDR3 DNA sequence: TGCAGTGCTACCGCAGGGGATCAGCCCCAGCATTTT.

This clonotype was counted ten times or more. The chain links TRBV7-2 to TRBJ2-7; 8 bases are a match to TRBD1. CDR1 is SGHTA, CDR2 FQGNSA, per germline. The CDR3 runs 13 residues. V was clipped by 5 bases and J by 2 bases; unmatched bases: 2. CDR3 bases: TGTGCCAGCAGCCGACAGGGGACCTACGAGCAGTACTTC. Translating gives CASSRQGTYEQYF.

This clonotype was found a few times. Sequence at one end of the junction differs from germline and may be a read error. This chain links TRBV12-3 or TRBV12-4 with TRBJ2-3, with 10 bases lining up with TRBD2. CDR3 length: 14 amino acids. For the CDR3, the DNA is TGTGCCAGCAGTCTAGCGGGGGCGGGGGATACGCAGTATTTT. Translation: CASSLAGAGDTQYF.

The chain combines TRBV28 with TRBJ2-3; D unclear. With 2 bases removed from V and 2 bases from J, the gap between germline ends came to 14 bases. Germline V gene sequence: CDR1 MDHEN, CDR2 SYDVKM. The CDR3 runs to 16 residues. CDR3 coding DNA: TGTGCCAGCAGTTTAACTGGCCTTCGGGTCACAGATACGCAGTATTTT. Protein product: CASSLTGLRVTDTQYF.

The J gene is TRBJ1-4, the V gene TRBV6-5; 9 nucleotides match TRBD1. J was trimmed by 4 bases and V by 8 bases; bases with no gene match: 11. The CDR3 has 16 amino acids. Germline CDR1 is MNHEY and CDR2 is SVGAGI. Here the CDR3 reads CASSRTGDGLNEKLFF. CDR3 DNA sequence: TGTGCCAGCTCTCGGACAGGGGATGGCCTTAATGAAAAACTGTTTTTT.

The rearrangement links TRBV4-2 to TRBJ1-4; no firm D call. Trimming left V 1 base short and J 5 bases short, with 14 bases between. The CDR3 has 16 amino acids. The germline V gene has CDR1 LGHNA and CDR2 YNFKEQ. CDR3 nucleotides: TGTGCCAGCAGCCAAGTTCTTTGGCAGGAAAATGAAAAACTGTTTTTT. It translates to CASSQVLWQENEKLFF.

In this sample, this clonotype turned up many times. This sequence joins TRBV20-1 and TRBJ1-4; 9 nucleotides agree with TRBD1. Per the germline V gene, CDR1 is DFQATT and CDR2 is SNEGSKA (reference sequence). The CDR3 runs 14 residues. The ends lost 7 bases at V and 8 bases at J; junction bases unmatched: 11. CDR3 DNA sequence: TGCAGTGGGGACAGGGAGGGCCTTACGGAAAAACTGTTTTTT. It encodes CSGDREGLTEKLFF.